This T cell receptor (beta chain) stems from a study of CD8 T cells in Susac syndrome. The germline CDR1 and CDR2 sequences are MNHEY and SVGAGI. Trimming removed 7 bases at V and 3 bases at J, with 10 bases between. The CDR3 has 12 residues. An input of roughly 0.5 to 1 ug of RNA was subjected to reverse transcription using random hexamers. TCRdb reprocessed the immunoSEQ multiplex PCR reads with MiXCR, giving one entry per CDR3 protein. This sample has roughly 200,000 distinct CDR3 sequences, with 85% to 95% found just once. The sequence was collected from a human donor in good health. The sequencing sample was made of CD4+ T cells from PBMCs. The V and J genes are TRBV6-5 and TRBJ2-7, with D possibly TRBD1 on 5 matching bases. CDR3 protein: CASIPRDYEQYF. DNA for the CDR3: TGTGCCAGCATTCCCAGGGACTACGAGCAGTACTTC.